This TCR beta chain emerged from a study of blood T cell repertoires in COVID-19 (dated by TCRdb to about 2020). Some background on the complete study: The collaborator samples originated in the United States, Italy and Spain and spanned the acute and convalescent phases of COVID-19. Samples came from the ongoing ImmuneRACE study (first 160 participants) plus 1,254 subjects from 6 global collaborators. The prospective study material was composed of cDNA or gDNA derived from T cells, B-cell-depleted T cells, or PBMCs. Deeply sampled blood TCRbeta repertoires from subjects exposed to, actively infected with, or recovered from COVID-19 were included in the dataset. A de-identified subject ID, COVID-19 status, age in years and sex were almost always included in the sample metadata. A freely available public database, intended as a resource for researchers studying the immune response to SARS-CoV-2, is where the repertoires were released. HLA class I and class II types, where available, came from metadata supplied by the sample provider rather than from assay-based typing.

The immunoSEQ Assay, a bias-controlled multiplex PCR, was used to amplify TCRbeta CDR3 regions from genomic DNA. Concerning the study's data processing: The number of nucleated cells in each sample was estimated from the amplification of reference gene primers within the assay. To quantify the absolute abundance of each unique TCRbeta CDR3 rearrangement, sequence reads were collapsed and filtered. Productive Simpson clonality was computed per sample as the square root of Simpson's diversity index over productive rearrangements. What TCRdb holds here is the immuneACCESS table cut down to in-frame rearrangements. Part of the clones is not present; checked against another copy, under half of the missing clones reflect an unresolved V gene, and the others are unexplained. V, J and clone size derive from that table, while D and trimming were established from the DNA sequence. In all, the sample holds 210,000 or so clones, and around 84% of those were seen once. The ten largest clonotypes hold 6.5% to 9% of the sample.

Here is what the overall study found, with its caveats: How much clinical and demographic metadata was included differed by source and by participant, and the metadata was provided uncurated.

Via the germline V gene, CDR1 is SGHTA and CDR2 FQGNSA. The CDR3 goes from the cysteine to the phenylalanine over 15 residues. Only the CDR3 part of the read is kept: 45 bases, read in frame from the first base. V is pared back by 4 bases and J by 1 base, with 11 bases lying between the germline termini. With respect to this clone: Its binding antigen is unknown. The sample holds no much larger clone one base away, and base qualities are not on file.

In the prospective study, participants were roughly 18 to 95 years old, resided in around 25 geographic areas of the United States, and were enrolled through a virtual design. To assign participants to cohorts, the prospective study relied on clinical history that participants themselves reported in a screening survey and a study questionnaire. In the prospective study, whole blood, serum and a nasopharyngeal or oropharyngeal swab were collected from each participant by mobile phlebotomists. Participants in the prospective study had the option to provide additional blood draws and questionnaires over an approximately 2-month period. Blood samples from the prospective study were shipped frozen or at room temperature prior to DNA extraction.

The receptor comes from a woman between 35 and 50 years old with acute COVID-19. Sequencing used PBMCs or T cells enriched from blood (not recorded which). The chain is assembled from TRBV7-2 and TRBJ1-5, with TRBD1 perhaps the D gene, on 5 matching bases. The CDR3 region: CASSSGGRSNQPQHF. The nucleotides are TGTGCCAGCAGCTCCGGGGGTAGGAGCAATCAGCCCCAGCATTTT. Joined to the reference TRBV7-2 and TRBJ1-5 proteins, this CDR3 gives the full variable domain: GAGVSQSPSNKVTEKGKDVELRCDPISGHTALYWYRQSLGQGLEFLIYFQGNSAPDKSGLPSDRFSAERTGGSVSTLTIQRTQQEDSAVYLCASSSGGRSNQPQHFGDGTRLSIL.